This is a list of T cell receptor beta chains from one sample in a study of OX40 agonist ivuxolimab in advanced cancers. Produced via immunoSEQ multiplex PCR; TCRdb's table is partial and in-frame only. The table records about 98,000 clones, about 92% of them present only once. The sequencing here drew on CD4+ or CD8+ T cells sorted from blood, taken in a trial of the OX40 agonist ivuxolimab. All receptors come from an adult with an advanced solid tumor such as melanoma, head and neck, liver or kidney cancer. Both conserved end residues are part of each CDR3.

j_call v_call cdr3_aa
TRBJ2-7 TRBV10-3 CAIQRGPSYEQYF
TRBJ2-7 TRBV20-1 CSARGQTFF
TRBJ2-5 TRBV5-1 CASSLSYQETQYF
TRBJ2-1 TRBV14 CASSQRQFLNEQFF
TRBJ1-2 TRBV12-5 CASGSPGTGGYGYTF
TRBJ2-4 TRBV30 CAWFLLRGAANIQYF
TRBJ2-3 TRBV25-1 CASSESGGVKDTQYF
TRBJ2-1 TRBV11-3 CASSLDQSLDEQFF
TRBJ2-7 TRBV18 CASSQTGSYEQYF
TRBJ2-7 TRBV6-1 CASRPSGTEEQYF